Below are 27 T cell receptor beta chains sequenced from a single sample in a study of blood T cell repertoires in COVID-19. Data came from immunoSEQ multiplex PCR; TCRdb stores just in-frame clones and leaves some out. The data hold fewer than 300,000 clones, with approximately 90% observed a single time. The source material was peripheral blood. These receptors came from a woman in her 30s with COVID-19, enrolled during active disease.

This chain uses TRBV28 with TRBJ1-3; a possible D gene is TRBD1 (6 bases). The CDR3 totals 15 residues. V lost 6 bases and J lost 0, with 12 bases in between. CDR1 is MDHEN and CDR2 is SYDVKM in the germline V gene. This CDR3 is CASRLGGSSGNTIYF. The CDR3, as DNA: TGTGCCAGCAGGCTAGGGGGATCCTCTGGAAACACCATATATTTT.

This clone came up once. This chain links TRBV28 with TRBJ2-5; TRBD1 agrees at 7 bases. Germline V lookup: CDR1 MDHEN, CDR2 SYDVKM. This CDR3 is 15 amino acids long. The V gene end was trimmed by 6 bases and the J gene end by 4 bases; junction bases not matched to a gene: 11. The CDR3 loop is CASRFISGQTETQYF. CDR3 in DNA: TGTGCCAGCAGATTCATCTCGGGACAGACAGAGACCCAGTACTTC.

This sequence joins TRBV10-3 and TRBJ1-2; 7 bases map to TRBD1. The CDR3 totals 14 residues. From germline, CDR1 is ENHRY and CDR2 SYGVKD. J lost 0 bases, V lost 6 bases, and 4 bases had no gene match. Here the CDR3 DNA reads TGTGCCATCAGGCGGACAGGAGCTAACTATGGCTACACCTTC. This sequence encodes CAIRRTGANYGYTF.

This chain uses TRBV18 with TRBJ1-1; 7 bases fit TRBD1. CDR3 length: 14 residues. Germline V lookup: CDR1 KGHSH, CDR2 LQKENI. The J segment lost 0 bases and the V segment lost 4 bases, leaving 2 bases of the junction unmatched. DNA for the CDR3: TGTGCCAGCTCACTGGACAGGTTGAACACTGAAGCTTTCTTT. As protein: CASSLDRLNTEAFF.

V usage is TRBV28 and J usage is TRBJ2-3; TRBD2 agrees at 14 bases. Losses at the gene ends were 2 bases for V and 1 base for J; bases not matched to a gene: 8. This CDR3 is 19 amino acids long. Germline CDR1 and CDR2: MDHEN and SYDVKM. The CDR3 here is CASSLLRLAGGRGTDTQYF. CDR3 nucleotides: TGTGCCAGCAGTTTACTTCGACTAGCGGGAGGGCGGGGCACAGATACGCAGTATTTT.

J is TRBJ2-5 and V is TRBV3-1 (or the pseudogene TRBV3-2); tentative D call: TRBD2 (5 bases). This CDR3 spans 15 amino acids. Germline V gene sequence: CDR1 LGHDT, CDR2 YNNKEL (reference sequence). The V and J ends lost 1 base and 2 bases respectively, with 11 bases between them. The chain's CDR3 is CASSQASREQETQYF. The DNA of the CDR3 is TGTGCCAGCAGCCAAGCCTCGAGGGAACAAGAGACCCAGTACTTC.

The CDR3 DNA sequence: TGCAGCGCGGGACAGGCGTTAATACAAGAGACCCAGTACTTC. Translating it yields CSAGQALIQETQYF. The V gene is TRBV29-1, the J gene TRBJ2-5, with 8 bases fitting TRBD1. Losses at the gene ends were 7 bases for V and 2 bases for J; bases not matched to a gene: 9. CDR1 and CDR2 from the germline V gene are SQVTM and ANQGSEA. This CDR3 spans 14 amino acids.

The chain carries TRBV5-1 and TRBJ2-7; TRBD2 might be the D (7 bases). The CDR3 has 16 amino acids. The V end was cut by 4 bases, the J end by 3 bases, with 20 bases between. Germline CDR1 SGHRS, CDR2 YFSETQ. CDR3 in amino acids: CASSPEGGSFGYEQYF. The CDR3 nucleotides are TGCGCCAGCAGCCCGGAGGGGGGGTCCTTCGGCTACGAGCAGTACTTC.

In nucleotides, the CDR3 is TGCGCCAGCAGCTTATTCAGAACTAGCGGGGGCCCGCGGCCCGAGCAGTACTTC. The encoded protein is CASSLFRTSGGPRPEQYF. This chain connects TRBV5-1 to TRBJ2-7; 11 bases map to TRBD2. The length of the CDR3 is 18 residues. The trim removed 2 bases at V and 6 bases at J, leaving 16 bases unmatched. Germline loops: CDR1 SGHRS, CDR2 YFSETQ. The variable domain in full, with the rest retrieved from reference TRBV5-1 and TRBJ2-7, is KAGVTQTPRYLIKTRGQQVTLSCSPISGHRSVSWYQQTPGQGLQFLFEYFSETQRNKGNFPGRFSGRQFSNSRSEMNVSTLELGDSALYLCASSLFRTSGGPRPEQYFGPGTRLTVT.

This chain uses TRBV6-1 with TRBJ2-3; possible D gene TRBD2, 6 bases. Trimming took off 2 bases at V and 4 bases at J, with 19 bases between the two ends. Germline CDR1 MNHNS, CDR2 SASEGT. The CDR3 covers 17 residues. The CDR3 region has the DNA TGTGCCAGCAGTGAACGGGGGTACACAGGATATGCAGATACGCAGTATTTT. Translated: CASSERGYTGYADTQYF.

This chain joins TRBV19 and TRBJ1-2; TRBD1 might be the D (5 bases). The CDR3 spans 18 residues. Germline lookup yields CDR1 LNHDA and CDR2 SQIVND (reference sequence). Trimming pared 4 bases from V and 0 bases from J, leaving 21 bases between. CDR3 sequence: CASSRSGEQGRANYGYTF. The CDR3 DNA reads TGTGCCAGTAGTAGGTCCGGTGAGCAGGGAAGAGCTAACTATGGCTACACCTTC. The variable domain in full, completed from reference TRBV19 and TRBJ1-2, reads DGGITQSPKYLFRKEGQNVTLSCEQNLNHDAMYWYRQDPGQGLRLIYYSQIVNDFQKGDIAEGYSVSREKKESFPLTVTSAQKNPTAFYLCASSRSGEQGRANYGYTFGSGTRLTVV.

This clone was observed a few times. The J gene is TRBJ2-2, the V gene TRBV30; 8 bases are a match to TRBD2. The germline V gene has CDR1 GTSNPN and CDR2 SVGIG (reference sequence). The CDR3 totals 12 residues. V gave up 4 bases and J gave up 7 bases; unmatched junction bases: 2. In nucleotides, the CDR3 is TGTGCCTGGACCGCGGGAGGCGGGGAGCTGTTTTTT. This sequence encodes CAWTAGGGELFF.

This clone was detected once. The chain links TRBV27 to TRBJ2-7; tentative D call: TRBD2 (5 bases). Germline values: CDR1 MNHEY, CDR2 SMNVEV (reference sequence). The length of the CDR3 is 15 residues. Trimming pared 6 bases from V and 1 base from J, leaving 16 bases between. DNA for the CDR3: TGTGCCAGCAGCCCATACCGGGATCCTTCCTACGAGCAGTACTTC. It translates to CASSPYRDPSYEQYF.

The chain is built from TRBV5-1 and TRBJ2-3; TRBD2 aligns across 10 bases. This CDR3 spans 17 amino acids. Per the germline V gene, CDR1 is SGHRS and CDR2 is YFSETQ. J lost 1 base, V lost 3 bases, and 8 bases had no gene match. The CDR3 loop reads CASSYSSGRGGTDTQYF. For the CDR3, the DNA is TGCGCCAGCAGCTATTCTAGCGGGAGAGGGGGCACAGATACGCAGTATTTT.

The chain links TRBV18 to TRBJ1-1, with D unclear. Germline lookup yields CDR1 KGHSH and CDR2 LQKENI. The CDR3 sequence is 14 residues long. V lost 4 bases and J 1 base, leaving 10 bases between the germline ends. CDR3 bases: TGTGCCAGCTCACTGCTTCGGGAGAACACTGAAGCTTTCTTT. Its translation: CASSLLRENTEAFF.

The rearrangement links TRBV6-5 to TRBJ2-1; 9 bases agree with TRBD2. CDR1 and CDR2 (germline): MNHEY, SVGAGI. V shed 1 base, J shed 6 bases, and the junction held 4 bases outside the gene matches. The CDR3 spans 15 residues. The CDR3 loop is CASSYLASGINEQFF. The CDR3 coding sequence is TGTGCCAGCAGTTACTTGGCTAGCGGGATCAATGAGCAGTTCTTC.

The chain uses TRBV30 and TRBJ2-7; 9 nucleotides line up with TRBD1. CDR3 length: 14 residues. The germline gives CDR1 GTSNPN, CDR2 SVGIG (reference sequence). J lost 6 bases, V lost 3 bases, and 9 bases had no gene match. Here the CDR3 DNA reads TGTGCCTGGAGCGCCGGGACAGGGCTTCCCGAGCAGTACTTC. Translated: CAWSAGTGLPEQYF. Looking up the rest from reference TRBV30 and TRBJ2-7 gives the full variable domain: SQTIHQWPATLVQPVGSPLSLECTVEGTSNPNLYWYRQAAGRGLQLLFYSVGIGQISSEVPQNLSASRPQDRQFILSSKKLLLSDSGFYLCAWSAGTGLPEQYFGPGTRLTVT.

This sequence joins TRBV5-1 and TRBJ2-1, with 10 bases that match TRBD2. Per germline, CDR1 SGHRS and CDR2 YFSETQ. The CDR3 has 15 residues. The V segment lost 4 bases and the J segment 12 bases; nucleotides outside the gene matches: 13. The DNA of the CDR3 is TGCGCCAGCAGCCTTGAATCTAGCGGGAGTCTTGGGCAGTTCTTC. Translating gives CASSLESSGSLGQFF.

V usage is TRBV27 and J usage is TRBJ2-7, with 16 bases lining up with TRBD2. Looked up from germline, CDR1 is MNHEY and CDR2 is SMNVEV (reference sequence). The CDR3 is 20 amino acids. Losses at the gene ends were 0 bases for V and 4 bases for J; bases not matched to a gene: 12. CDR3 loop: CASSLSVGLAGGPGLYEQYF. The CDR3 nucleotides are TGTGCCAGCAGTTTATCGGTGGGACTAGCGGGAGGGCCGGGGTTATACGAGCAGTACTTC.

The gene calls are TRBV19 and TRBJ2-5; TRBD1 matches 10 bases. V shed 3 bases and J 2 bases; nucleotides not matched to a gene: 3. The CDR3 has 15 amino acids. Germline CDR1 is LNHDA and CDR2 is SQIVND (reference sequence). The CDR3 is CASSIGDRGQETQYF. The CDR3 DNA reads TGTGCCAGTAGTATTGGGGACAGGGGTCAAGAGACCCAGTACTTC.

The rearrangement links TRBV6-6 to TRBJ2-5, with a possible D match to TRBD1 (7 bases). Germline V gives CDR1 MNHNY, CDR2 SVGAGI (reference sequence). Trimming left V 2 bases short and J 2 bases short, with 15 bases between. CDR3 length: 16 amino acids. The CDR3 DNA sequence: TGTGCCAGCAGTTACGGCGGGACAGAAATACAAGAGACCCAGTACTTC. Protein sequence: CASSYGGTEIQETQYF.

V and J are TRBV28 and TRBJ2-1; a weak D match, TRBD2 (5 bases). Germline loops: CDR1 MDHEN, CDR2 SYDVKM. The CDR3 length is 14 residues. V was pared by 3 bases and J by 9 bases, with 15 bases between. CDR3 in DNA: TGTGCCAGCAGTTTGAACGGAGCCGCGGGTGAGCAGTTCTTC. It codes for CASSLNGAAGEQFF.

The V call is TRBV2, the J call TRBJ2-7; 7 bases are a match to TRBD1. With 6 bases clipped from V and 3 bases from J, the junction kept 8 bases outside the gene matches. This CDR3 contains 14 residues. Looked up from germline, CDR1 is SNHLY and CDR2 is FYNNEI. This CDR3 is CASRMPGQIYEQYF. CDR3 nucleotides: TGTGCCAGCAGGATGCCGGGACAGATCTACGAGCAGTACTTC.

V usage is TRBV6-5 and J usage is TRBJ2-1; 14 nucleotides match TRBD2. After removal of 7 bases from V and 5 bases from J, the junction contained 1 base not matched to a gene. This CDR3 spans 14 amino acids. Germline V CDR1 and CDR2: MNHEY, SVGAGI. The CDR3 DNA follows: TGTGCCAGCAAGACTAGCGGGGGGGACAATGAGCAGTTCTTC. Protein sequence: CASKTSGGDNEQFF.

The CDR3 nucleotides read TGTGCCAGTCGCCCCGGGACAGGTGCGAATCAGCCCCAGCATTTT. This sequence encodes CASRPGTGANQPQHF. V gene TRBV2 combines with J gene TRBJ1-5; the match to TRBD1 covers 8 bases. The CDR3 contains 15 residues. J gave up 4 bases and V 9 bases, and 11 bases lay outside the gene matches. The germline gives CDR1 SNHLY, CDR2 FYNNEI.

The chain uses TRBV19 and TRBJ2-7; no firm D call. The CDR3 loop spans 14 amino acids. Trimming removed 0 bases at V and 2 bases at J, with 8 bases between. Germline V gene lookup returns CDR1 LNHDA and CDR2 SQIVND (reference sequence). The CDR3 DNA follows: TGTGCCAGTAGTATAGATGGCGAGGCCTACGAGCAGTACTTC. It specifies CASSIDGEAYEQYF.

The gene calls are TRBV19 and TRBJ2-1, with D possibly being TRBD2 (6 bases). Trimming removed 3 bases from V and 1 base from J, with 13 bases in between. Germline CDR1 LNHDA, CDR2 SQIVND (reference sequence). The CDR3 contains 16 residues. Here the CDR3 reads CASSIVGSRSYNEQFF. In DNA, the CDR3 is TGTGCCAGTAGTATCGTCGGGAGTAGGTCCTACAATGAGCAGTTCTTC.